Shown below are 26 T cell receptor beta chains from a single sample sequenced in a study of shared clonotypes between healthy human individuals (dated by TCRdb to 2018 to 2021). CD8 naive samples consisted of CD45RO-negative cells that were positively selected for CCR7, yielding a CD45RA+CCR7+ population without TemRA cells. The library relied on the immunoSEQ multiplex PCR assay. This immuneACCESS table, as held by TCRdb, lists in-frame sequences with V and J called but not all clones. Of the missing ones, under half trace to an unresolved V gene in checked studies; the others have no known cause. The sample table records around 2.1 million clones; roughly 91% of these occur just once. The top ten constitute 1.7% of the sample. Input material: naive CD8+ T cells from PBMCs. The cell subset or site label, as the study defines it: CD45RA+CCR7+. These receptor sequences come from a man between 18 and 29 years old in good health. Some clones in this sample may be carry-over from other donors' samples.

The chain has TRBV28 and TRBJ2-4; no definite D call. Per the germline V gene, CDR1 is MDHEN and CDR2 is SYDVKM. Trimming removed 5 bases from V and 7 bases from J, with 21 bases in between. This CDR3 comprises 16 residues. The CDR3, as DNA: TGTGCCAGCAGTGGCTCCTGGGGATTGGGCTACAACATTCAGTACTTC. It is translated as CASSGSWGLGYNIQYF.

The rearrangement uses TRBV29-1 and TRBJ2-7; TRBD1 aligns across 10 bases. Germline V CDR1 and CDR2: SQVTM, ANQGSEA. V lost 7 bases and J lost 5; bases outside the gene matches: 5. The CDR3 totals 12 residues. The CDR3, as DNA: TGCAGCGCCTGGGACAGGGGCAACGAGCAGTACTTC. The encoded protein is CSAWDRGNEQYF.

As for this clone: Other nucleotide sequences in the sample specify the same CDR3. The chain links TRBV27 to TRBJ2-7, with no clear D. CDR1 is MNHEY, CDR2 SMNVEV, per germline (reference sequence). This CDR3 is 14 amino acids long. The V end lost 5 bases, the J end lost 1 base, and 12 bases lay between the germline ends. Written as DNA, the CDR3 is TGTGCCAGCAGTCCCGGTCGGGCGTCCTACGAGCAGTACTTC. Protein product: CASSPGRASYEQYF.

This clone was picked up a small number of times. The chain combines TRBV2 with TRBJ1-2; D might be TRBD1 (6 bases). This CDR3 has 14 residues. Trimming shortened V by 2 bases and J by 10 bases, and 17 bases separated the two germline ends. The germline V gene has CDR1 SNHLY and CDR2 FYNNEI. The CDR3 DNA is TGTGCCAGCAGTGAACTTGGAAAGGGGGTAATCTACACCTTC. Residues: CASSELGKGVIYTF.

The chain uses TRBV5-1 and TRBJ2-3; the match to TRBD2 covers 11 bases. Unmatched junction bases numbered 9, after V lost 0 bases and J lost 3 bases. The CDR3 sequence is 18 residues long. Germline V gives CDR1 SGHRS, CDR2 YFSETQ. CDR3: CASSLELAGVGDTDTQYF. CDR3 DNA: TGCGCCAGCAGCTTGGAACTAGCGGGAGTTGGGGATACAGATACGCAGTATTTT.

This clone was counted once. The chain recombines TRBV27 with TRBJ1-5, with D possibly being TRBD1 (5 bases). Between the trimmed V and J ends, which lost 5 bases and 0 bases, there was a span of 14 bases. CDR3 length: 16 amino acids. The germline CDR1 and CDR2 sequences are MNHEY and SMNVEV (reference sequence). The CDR3 sequence: CASSPSAGNSNQPQHF. The DNA for the CDR3 is TGTGCCAGCAGTCCGTCGGCAGGGAATAGCAATCAGCCCCAGCATTTT.

A few counts support this clone. The rearrangement joins TRBV7-4 to TRBJ1-1, with a weak D call TRBD1 (6 bases). CDR3 size: 11 residues. Germline V gene data show CDR1 as SGHVT and CDR2 as SQSDAQ. V lost 5 bases and J 11 bases, leaving 12 bases between the germline ends. The CDR3 is CASSPQGSAFF. CDR3 sequence (DNA): TGTGCCAGCAGCCCCCAGGGGAGCGCTTTCTTT.

V usage is TRBV11-2 and J usage is TRBJ2-5; 9 bases fit TRBD1. CDR3 length: 16 residues. V was pared by 5 bases and J by 1 base, with 8 bases of the junction left unmatched. Germline V gene data show CDR1 as SGHAT and CDR2 as FQNNGV. The chain's CDR3 is CASSRAGTGTQETQYF. The CDR3 nucleotides are TGTGCCAGCAGCAGAGCCGGGACAGGGACCCAAGAGACCCAGTACTTC. The full variable domain, completed using reference TRBV11-2 and TRBJ2-5, is EAGVAQSPRYKIIEKRQSVAFWCNPISGHATLYWYQQILGQGPKLLIQFQNNGVVDDSQLPKDRFSAERLKGVDSTLKIQPAKLEDSAVYLCASSRAGTGTQETQYFGPGTRLLVL.

The chain is built from TRBV7-9 and TRBJ2-3; D gene uncertain. V dropped 1 base and J dropped 5 bases, with 1 base sitting between them. CDR1 is SEHNR, CDR2 FQNEAQ, per germline (reference sequence). The length of the CDR3 is 11 residues. DNA of the CDR3: TGTGCCAGCAGCTTAGTAGATACGCAGTATTTT. This encodes CASSLVDTQYF.

This clone came up a few times. This chain joins TRBV9 and TRBJ1-4, with 9 bases lining up with TRBD1. The length of the CDR3 is 15 residues. Germline V lookup: CDR1 SGDLS, CDR2 YYNGEE. V was pared by 4 bases and J by 3 bases, with 4 bases of the junction left unmatched. The DNA for the CDR3 is TGTGCCAGCAGCATACAGGGGGCGGCTAATGAAAAACTGTTTTTT. Its protein product is CASSIQGAANEKLFF.

The chain uses TRBV2 and TRBJ2-1; D gene uncertain. The CDR3 length is 8 residues. Trimming took off 9 bases at V and 8 bases at J, with 2 bases between the two ends. Per germline, CDR1 SNHLY and CDR2 FYNNEI. The CDR3 is CASHEQFF. In nucleotides, the CDR3 is TGTGCCAGTCATGAGCAGTTCTTC.

This rearrangement joins TRBV27 to TRBJ2-7, with D tentatively TRBD1 (6 bases). The CDR3 contains 14 residues. CDR1 is MNHEY and CDR2 is SMNVEV in the germline V gene (reference sequence). Trimming shortened V by 4 bases and J by 7 bases, and 17 bases separated the two germline ends. Written as DNA, the CDR3 is TGTGCCAGCAGTTCCCGACAGGCTATGAGGGAGCAGTACTTC. This translates into CASSSRQAMREQYF.

This chain joins TRBV4-2 and TRBJ2-7; 11 positions agree with TRBD2. J was trimmed by 0 bases and V by 0 bases; bases with no gene match: 7. CDR1 is LGHNA, CDR2 YNFKEQ, per germline. The CDR3 is 18 residues long. CDR3 in amino acids: CASSQDPLAGVISYEQYF. The DNA for the CDR3 is TGTGCCAGCAGCCAAGACCCACTAGCGGGAGTAATCTCCTACGAGCAGTACTTC.

This clone was counted between two and nine times. Other DNA sequences in the same sample also yield this CDR3. The chain joins TRBV19 to TRBJ1-1; perhaps TRBD1 as D (5 bases). Trimming shortened V by 3 bases and J by 1 base, and 6 bases separated the two germline ends. Germline values: CDR1 LNHDA, CDR2 SQIVND (reference sequence). The CDR3 covers 13 residues. The CDR3 loop reads CASSIGGNTEAFF. The CDR3 DNA reads TGTGCCAGTAGTATTGGGGGGAACACTGAAGCTTTCTTT.

In its sample, this clone was seen a few times. This chain joins TRBV29-1 and TRBJ1-2; D remains unclear. Trimming pared 3 bases from V and 2 bases from J, leaving 10 bases between. Germline loops: CDR1 SQVTM, CDR2 ANQGSEA. CDR3 length equals 13 residues. CDR3 DNA sequence: TGCAGCGTTGACACAGTTGAGAACTATGGCTACACCTTC. It yields the protein CSVDTVENYGYTF.

The chain carries TRBV4-1 and TRBJ1-2, with D possibly being TRBD1 (6 bases). Germline CDR1 is MGHRA and CDR2 is YSYEKL. Trimming left V 4 bases short and J 1 base short, with 28 bases between. The CDR3 is 20 amino acids. CDR3 in amino acids: CASSPPGGQGNQNYNYGYTF. As DNA, the CDR3 is TGCGCCAGCAGCCCCCCCGGGGGCCAGGGCAATCAAAATTATAACTATGGCTACACCTTC.

V gene TRBV25-1 combines with J gene TRBJ1-5; D might be TRBD1 (5 bases). The CDR3 is 13 amino acids. Deletions cut 0 bases from V and 8 bases from J, with 8 bases between. The germline CDR1 and CDR2 sequences are MGHDK and SYGVNS. Here the CDR3 DNA reads TGTGCCAGCAGTGAATATGGCAGGGAGCCCCAGCATTTT. It is translated as CASSEYGREPQHF.

The chain is built from TRBV13 and TRBJ2-1; the match to TRBD2 covers 9 bases. The CDR3 has 15 residues. Germline CDR1 and CDR2: PRHDT and FYEKMQ (reference sequence). J was trimmed by 7 bases and V by 1 base; bases with no gene match: 5. The chain's CDR3 is CASSLAASGTNEQFF. The CDR3 nucleotides read TGTGCCAGCAGCTTAGCGGCTAGCGGGACGAATGAGCAGTTCTTC.

The rearrangement uses TRBV11-2 and TRBJ2-3, with 9 bases that match TRBD2. The CDR3 contains 17 residues. J gave up 4 bases and V 1 base, and 9 bases lay outside the gene matches. Germline V gene data show CDR1 as SGHAT and CDR2 as FQNNGV. CDR3: CASSLVMAGGPPDTQYF. As DNA, the CDR3 is TGTGCCAGCAGCTTAGTTATGGCGGGAGGGCCGCCAGATACGCAGTATTTT.

This clone was observed once. The rearrangement links TRBV11-2 to TRBJ1-1; the D gene is possibly TRBD1 (5 bases). The V end lost 3 bases, the J end lost 5 bases, and 13 bases lay between the germline ends. CDR1 SGHAT and CDR2 FQNNGV come from the germline V gene. The CDR3 runs 14 residues. CDR3 amino acids: CASSLTPGGTEAFF. The DNA for the CDR3 is TGTGCCAGCAGCTTGACTCCCGGGGGGACTGAAGCTTTCTTT.

The V call is TRBV7-6, the J call TRBJ2-1, with unresolved D. The CDR3 covers 13 residues. Germline values: CDR1 SGHVS, CDR2 FNYEAQ. V gave up 5 bases and J gave up 2 bases, with 7 bases separating them. Here the CDR3 reads CASSLITYNEQFF. The CDR3 region has the DNA TGTGCCAGCAGCCTCATCACCTACAATGAGCAGTTCTTC.

V is TRBV4-3 and J is TRBJ1-2; 7 nucleotides agree with TRBD1. CDR3 length: 15 amino acids. Germline assignment: CDR1 LGHNA and CDR2 YSLEER. V gave up 4 bases and J gave up 4 bases; unmatched junction bases: 9. CDR3 nucleotides: TGCGCCAGCAGCCCCGAACAGGGGAGAGGCTATGGCTACACCTTC. This gives the protein CASSPEQGRGYGYTF.

Note on this clone: The same CDR3 can be traced to other DNA sequences in this sample. The J gene is TRBJ2-5, the V gene TRBV5-1; possibly TRBD1 for D (6 bases). The V gene's germline CDR1 is SGHRS and CDR2 YFSETQ. The germline V and J ends were trimmed by 7 bases and 3 bases, with 13 bases remaining between them. This CDR3 is built from 13 residues. Here the CDR3 DNA reads TGCGCCAGCTCACTGGACAGTGAAGAGACCCAGTACTTC. It encodes CASSLDSEETQYF.

V and J are TRBV7-6 and TRBJ2-7, with 14 bases lining up with TRBD2. The CDR3 contains 17 residues. Trimming took 4 bases from V and 2 from J; bases not matched to a gene: 7. Germline values: CDR1 SGHVS, CDR2 FNYEAQ. The DNA of the CDR3 is TGTGCCAGCAGCTCGGGACTAGCGGGAGCGGTTGCCTACGAGCAGTACTTC. It codes for CASSSGLAGAVAYEQYF.

The gene calls are TRBV19 and TRBJ2-5; 8 bases are shared with TRBD1. The germline V gene has CDR1 LNHDA and CDR2 SQIVND (reference sequence). This CDR3 region has 11 residues. With V trimmed by 10 bases and J by 6 bases, 4 bases remained unmatched. The CDR3 nucleotides are TGTGCCACCCGGACAGGGAAGACCCAGTACTTC. Protein product: CATRTGKTQYF.

V and J are TRBV2 and TRBJ1-4; perhaps TRBD1 as D (5 bases). Trimming took 6 bases from V and 8 from J, leaving 19 bases between them. This CDR3 contains 15 residues. Germline V gene sequence: CDR1 SNHLY, CDR2 FYNNEI. CDR3 protein: CASRGPGPLYEKLFF. Here the CDR3 DNA reads TGTGCCAGCAGGGGACCAGGGCCCCTTTACGAAAAACTGTTTTTT.